This record covers a single TCR beta chain. Its antigen is not identified. It was ten milliliters of peripheral blood that were drawn from each donor. The data derive from a study of blood T cells in healthy people across ages. Study results and limitations: Roughly linear declines in TCR beta diversity per million T cells occurred with age. A strong correlation between TCR beta diversity and naive T cell percentage was seen. No one knew whether donors had CMV, which possibly confounded expanded clonotype changes.

V shed 4 bases and J shed 6 bases, with 13 bases lying between them. This CDR3 has 13 residues. The germline CDR1 and CDR2 sequences are SGHRS and YFSETQ. Primed by a sample-barcoded 5' primer and a J-beta primer mix, a second PCR proceeded for about 7 to 12 cycles. One entry per CDR3 protein results from TCRdb running MiXCR on the 5' RACE reads. The sample comprises roughly 2 million distinct CDR3 sequences, roughly 49% of which are singletons, and roughly 2.1% rests with the top ten. Sequenced sample: blood. The chain uses TRBV5-1 and TRBJ1-2; D is perhaps TRBD1 (5 bases). This clonotype originated in a woman aged 40 to 55 in good health. CDR3 DNA sequence: TGCGCCAGCAGCGTGGGGACCCCCGATGGCTACACCTTC. Protein sequence: CASSVGTPDGYTF.